This entry lists 19 T cell receptor beta chains sequenced from one sample in a study of T cells in Graves' hyperthyroidism and ophthalmopathy. Amplification targeted TCR beta CDR3 regions from RNA transcripts. First-round RT-PCR targeting the TCR CDR3 was performed with the HTBI primer set. MiXCR, run by TCRdb on the multiplex PCR reads, gives a single entry per CDR3 protein. This sample has about 510,000 distinct CDR3 sequences, with 40% to 50% found just once. Sequencing used peripheral blood or thyroid tissue (not recorded which). The receptors were gathered from an adult woman with Graves' disease, either hyperthyroidism or ophthalmopathy (not recorded which).

The chain has TRBV7-9 and TRBJ2-7; 8 nucleotides line up with TRBD1. CDR1 SEHNR and CDR2 FQNEAQ come from the germline V gene (reference sequence). This CDR3 is built from 14 residues. Unmatched junction bases numbered 9, after V lost 5 bases and J lost 6 bases. In nucleotides, the CDR3 is TGTGCCAGCAGCCGGGGAGCAGGGGGCTCCGAGCAGTACTTC. Its protein product is CASSRGAGGSEQYF.

The V and J genes are TRBV28 and TRBJ1-5; possible D gene TRBD1, 5 bases. The CDR3 covers 16 residues. Germline loops: CDR1 MDHEN, CDR2 SYDVKM. The V and J ends lost 1 base and 4 bases respectively, with 14 bases between them. The chain's CDR3 is CASSLYEGYGNQPQHF. In DNA, the CDR3 is TGTGCCAGCAGTTTATATGAGGGGTACGGGAATCAGCCCCAGCATTTT. The full variable domain, completed using reference TRBV28 and TRBJ1-5, is DVKVTQSSRYLVKRTGEKVFLECVQDMDHENMFWYRQDPGLGLRLIYFSYDVKMKEKGDIPEGYSVSREKKERFSLILESASTNQTSMYLCASSLYEGYGNQPQHFGDGTRLSIL.

This clonotype was picked up many times. J is TRBJ1-4 and V is TRBV19, with unresolved D. Germline V gene sequence: CDR1 LNHDA, CDR2 SQIVND (reference sequence). The CDR3 is 10 residues long. V was pared by 3 bases and J by 17 bases, with 10 bases between. The CDR3 DNA reads as TGTGCCAGTAGTATCTTAAGCGTCTTTTTT. Its translation: CASSILSVFF.

This clonotype showed up many times. In DNA form, the CDR3 reads TGTGCCAGCAGCCTTCGGGCAGGACAACGGGAGGAGCAGTACTTC. The encoded protein is CASSLRAGQREEQYF. This chain connects TRBV7-2 to TRBJ2-7, with a possible D match to TRBD2 (6 bases). The CDR3 consists of 15 residues. CDR1 and CDR2 from the germline V gene are SGHTA and FQGNSA. The V and J ends lost 5 bases and 7 bases respectively, with 21 bases between them.

This clonotype was seen at least ten times. The chain recombines TRBV19 with TRBJ1-1, with D perhaps TRBD1 (6 bases). Germline loops: CDR1 LNHDA, CDR2 SQIVND (reference sequence). This CDR3 has 14 amino acids. The V end lost 6 bases, the J end lost 1 base, and 12 bases lay between the germline ends. CDR3 sequence reads: CASSLRGANTEAFF. The DNA for the CDR3 is TGTGCCAGTAGCCTGAGGGGGGCGAACACTGAAGCTTTCTTT.

This clonotype was seen a handful of times. The chain has TRBV11-2 and TRBJ1-2; 11 nucleotides line up with TRBD1. The junction had 9 bases not matched to a gene; V was cut back by 3 bases and J by 12 bases. This CDR3 contains 14 residues. Germline V gene lookup returns CDR1 SGHAT and CDR2 FQNNGV. The CDR3 DNA sequence: TGTGCCAGCAGCTTCGGGACAGGGGGAGAAGGCCACACCTTC. Translated: CASSFGTGGEGHTF.

The chain combines TRBV7-9 with TRBJ2-5; no firm D call. Between the trimmed V and J ends, which lost 5 bases and 0 bases, there was a span of 13 bases. Germline CDR1 and CDR2: SEHNR and FQNEAQ (reference sequence). The CDR3 has 15 amino acids. The CDR3 DNA follows: TGTGCCAGCAGCGTAGGTCTTTCGTACCAAGAGACCCAGTACTTC. This translates into CASSVGLSYQETQYF.

The table lists this clonotype with many counts. This chain joins TRBV7-9 and TRBJ2-7, with TRBD1 identical over 10 bases. Germline V gene sequence: CDR1 SEHNR, CDR2 FQNEAQ (reference sequence). This CDR3 has 15 amino acids. J was trimmed by 1 base and V by 5 bases; bases with no gene match: 5. CDR3 DNA sequence: TGTGCCAGCAGCACGGGACAGGGGAAGTCCTACGAGCAGTACTTC. Translating gives CASSTGQGKSYEQYF. The full variable domain, rest sourced from reference TRBV7-9 and TRBJ2-7, is DTGVSQNPRHKITKRGQNVTFRCDPISEHNRLYWYRQTLGQGPEFLTYFQNEAQLEKSRLLSDRFSAERPKGSFSTLEIQRTEQGDSAMYLCASSTGQGKSYEQYFGPGTRLTVT.

This clonotype was counted at least ten times. The chain is built from TRBV5-8 and TRBJ2-7; D uncertain. The V gene lost 3 bases and the J gene lost 7 bases, with 11 bases spanning the gap. Germline CDR1 and CDR2: SGHTS and YDEGEE. This CDR3 is 12 amino acids long. CDR3 nucleotide sequence: TGTGCCAGCAGCTGGACCGACCAAGAGCAGTACTTC. Amino acid sequence: CASSWTDQEQYF.

The CDR3 nucleotides read TGTGCCAGCAGCTTCCAGGGATACGGGAACCCCTACGAGCAGTACTTC. Its protein product is CASSFQGYGNPYEQYF. This chain joins TRBV7-2 and TRBJ2-7; D may correspond to TRBD1 or TRBD2 (5 bases each). CDR1 and CDR2 from the germline V gene are SGHTA and FQGNSA. The CDR3 sequence is 16 residues long. The V and J ends lost 3 bases and 2 bases respectively, with 17 bases between them.

V gene TRBV2 combines with J gene TRBJ2-2; D gene uncertain. In germline, CDR1 is SNHLY, CDR2 FYNNEI. Trimming removed 3 bases from V and 8 bases from J, with 10 bases in between. This CDR3 region has 13 residues. This CDR3 reads CASSDRFFGELFF. For the CDR3, the DNA is TGTGCCAGCAGTGACAGGTTTTTTGGGGAGCTGTTTTTT. Full variable domain (rest looked up from reference TRBV2 and TRBJ2-2): EPEVTQTPSHQVTQMGQEVILRCVPISNHLYFYWYRQILGQKVEFLVSFYNNEISEKSEIFDDQFSVERPDGSNFTLKIRSTKLEDSAMYFCASSDRFFGELFFGEGSRLTVL.

This clonotype was counted ten times or more. V usage is TRBV7-2 and J usage is TRBJ1-1, with D hard to call. The CDR3 extends over 13 amino acids. Germline lookup yields CDR1 SGHTA and CDR2 FQGNSA. V was shortened by 3 bases and J by 4 bases, with 9 bases between the two germline ends. The CDR3 sequence: CASSFGRSTEAFF. The DNA of the CDR3 is TGTGCCAGCAGCTTTGGACGGTCCACTGAAGCTTTCTTT.

This clonotype was picked up many times. The V and J genes are TRBV15 and TRBJ2-2; D gene uncertain. The CDR3 has 15 amino acids. CDR1 and CDR2 from the germline V gene are LNHNV and YYDKDF (reference sequence). The V end lost 0 bases, the J end lost 2 bases, and 7 bases lay between the germline ends. The CDR3 DNA reads as TGTGCCACCAGCAGAGATCGGCTTAACACCGGGGAGCTGTTTTTT. Translating it yields CATSRDRLNTGELFF.

This chain links TRBV10-3 with TRBJ2-6; possible D gene TRBD2, 5 bases. V was cut by 2 bases and J by 10 bases, with 9 bases left in between. This CDR3 spans 13 amino acids. CDR1 ENHRY and CDR2 SYGVKD come from the germline V gene. The CDR3 sequence: CAISEGRDNVLTF. The CDR3 region has the DNA TGTGCCATCAGTGAGGGACGGGATAACGTCCTGACTTTC.

The rearrangement joins TRBV12-3 or TRBV12-4 to TRBJ2-3; 7 bases are a match to TRBD1. The CDR3 is 14 amino acids. J gave up 1 base and V 8 bases, and 6 bases lay outside the gene matches. This CDR3 reads CASEQGFGTDTQYF. In nucleotides, the CDR3 is TGTGCCAGCGAACAGGGGTTCGGCACAGATACGCAGTATTTT.

The chain carries TRBV19 and TRBJ1-5; 12 positions match TRBD1. V was clipped by 10 bases and J by 7 bases; unmatched bases: 14. Germline CDR1 LNHDA, CDR2 SQIVND (reference sequence). The CDR3 runs to 16 residues. In DNA form, the CDR3 reads TGTGCCACCCGAACCGGGACAGGGGGCGGAGGACAGCCCCAGCATTTT. This codes for CATRTGTGGGGQPQHF.

The V call is TRBV19, the J call TRBJ1-5; TRBD1 might be the D (5 bases). This CDR3 spans 16 amino acids. Trimming cost V 5 bases and J 0 bases, with 14 bases left between them. Germline CDR1 is LNHDA and CDR2 is SQIVND (reference sequence). The CDR3 coding sequence is TGTGCCAGTAGTCCCTCCGGGGCCAATAGCAATCAGCCCCAGCATTTT. It yields the protein CASSPSGANSNQPQHF.

The rearrangement links TRBV10-3 to TRBJ1-1; D may be TRBD1 (5 bases). In germline, CDR1 is ENHRY, CDR2 SYGVKD. This CDR3 has 13 amino acids. With 7 bases removed from V and 0 bases from J, the gap between germline ends came to 9 bases. The CDR3 sequence is CAIKGVMNTEAFF. For the CDR3, the DNA is TGTGCCATCAAAGGGGTGATGAACACTGAAGCTTTCTTT.

This clonotype has at least ten counts. This chain links TRBV24-1 with TRBJ2-7; 7 nucleotides line up with TRBD1. V shed 5 bases, J shed 3 bases, and the junction held 15 bases outside the gene matches. Germline CDR1 KGHDR, CDR2 SFDVKD. The CDR3 covers 17 residues. CDR3 sequence reads: CATSATPGAGDSYEQYF. The CDR3 nucleotides read TGTGCCACCAGTGCTACCCCCGGGGCAGGGGACAGCTACGAGCAGTACTTC.